The table lists the clone carrying this T cell receptor beta chain with a count of one. Its antigen is not known. The germline V gene encodes CDR1 MNHEY and CDR2 SVGAGI. The CDR3 length is 11 residues. V was cut by 5 bases and J by 7 bases, with 9 bases left in between. It was cDNA, reverse transcribed from extracted RNA, that served as the sequencing template. The data were produced by immunoSEQ multiplex PCR, yet TCRdb's version contains in-frame clones alone and is incomplete. This table holds more than 95,000 clones, about 50% found once. The entry originates in a study of CD8+ T cells in alopecia areata. Study-wide results and caveats: Sequencing of scalp samples also captures resident alphabeta T cells of normal skin. Especially in alopecia totalis/universalis, lesional scalp showed greater clonality than normal scalp did.

Individuals with alopecia areata gave both lesional scalp punch biopsies and peripheral blood for collection. Investigators sorted PBMCs to obtain both CD4+ and CD8+ T cells. Sequencing was performed on NKG2D-low CD8+ T cells sorted from blood. The source is a human donor with alopecia areata. The rearrangement joins TRBV6-5 to TRBJ2-7; D uncertain. In DNA, the CDR3 is TGTGCCAGCAGTCACATCGAAGAGCAGTACTTC. Translated, it gives CASSHIEEQYF.